This T cell receptor (beta chain) was sequenced for a study of blood T cell repertoires in COVID-19. In the study overall: There were acute and convalescent COVID-19 samples, and they came from the United States, Italy and Spain. Nucleic acid was either cDNA or gDNA, and it came from T cells, B-cell-depleted T cells, or PBMCs.

CDR3 length: 12 residues. V was shortened by 2 bases and J by 4 bases, with 4 bases between the two germline ends. The germline gives CDR1 SGHDT, CDR2 YYEEEE. As processed by the authors: Amplifying reference gene primers gave estimates of nucleated cell counts. Assay: immunoSEQ multiplex PCR; the TCRdb copy retains only in-frame clones and omits some. The V and J calls and clone size are taken from that table; D and trimming were inferred from the DNA. Of more than 250,000 clones detected, around 87% appear once; the ten largest clones hold 2% to 2.5%. Sequenced material: peripheral blood. This TCR was sampled from a woman aged 25-40 years who had recovered from COVID-19. The V call is TRBV5-6, the J call TRBJ1-3; unclear D gene. The DNA of the CDR3 is TGTGCCAGCAGCTTTCAAGGAAACACCATATATTTT. Amino acids: CASSFQGNTIYF.